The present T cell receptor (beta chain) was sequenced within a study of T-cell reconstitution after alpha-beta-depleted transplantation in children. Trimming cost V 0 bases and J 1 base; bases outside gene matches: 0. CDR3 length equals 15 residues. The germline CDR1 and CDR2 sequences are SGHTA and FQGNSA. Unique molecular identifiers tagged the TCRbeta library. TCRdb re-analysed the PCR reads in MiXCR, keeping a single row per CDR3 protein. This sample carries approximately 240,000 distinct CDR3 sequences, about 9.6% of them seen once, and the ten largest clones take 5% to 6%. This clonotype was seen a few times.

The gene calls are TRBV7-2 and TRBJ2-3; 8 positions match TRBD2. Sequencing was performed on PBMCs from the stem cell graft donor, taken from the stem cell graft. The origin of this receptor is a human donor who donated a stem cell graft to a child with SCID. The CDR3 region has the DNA TGTGCCAGCAGCTTAGCAGCGGGGGGCACAGATACGCAGTATTTT. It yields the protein CASSLAAGGTDTQYF.